Listed below are T cell receptor beta chains from one sample, sequenced in a study of Graves' ophthalmopathy and Graves' hyperthyroidism. TCRdb reprocessed the multiplex PCR reads via MiXCR and lists one record per CDR3 protein. The sample has about 58,000 distinct CDR3 sequences, roughly 46% seen once. Sample: peripheral blood. Receptors were obtained from an adult woman with Graves' ophthalmopathy. CDR3s leave out the opening cysteine and the closing phenylalanine or tryptophan. The order of the fields is V gene, J gene, CDR3 protein.

V: TRBV7-3
J: TRBJ2-2
CDR3: ASSASHRQETGELF

V: TRBV10-3
J: TRBJ2-7
CDR3: AISTDRVEEQY

V: TRBV29-1
J: TRBJ1-2
CDR3: SRGRGEYGYT

V: TRBV7-2
J: TRBJ2-7
CDR3: ASSSSLSYEQY

V: TRBV20-1
J: TRBJ2-5
CDR3: SVGETQY

V: TRBV11-3
J: TRBJ2-1
CDR3: ASSLGLNNEQF

V: TRBV4-1
J: TRBJ2-7
CDR3: ASRQEGTSGSYEQY

V: TRBV15
J: TRBJ2-5
CDR3: ATSRDLLAGGQETQY

V: TRBV6-1
J: TRBJ2-3
CDR3: ASSYKAGDGADTQY

V: TRBV20-1
J: TRBJ2-3
CDR3: NADRGTRTDAQY

V: TRBV6-1
J: TRBJ1-6
CDR3: ATHFGDSNSPLH

V: TRBV25-1
J: TRBJ2-1
CDR3: ASSPQSPSSGRHNEQF

V: TRBV15
J: TRBJ1-2
CDR3: ATSDRQDNYGYT

V: TRBV30
J: TRBJ2-2
CDR3: ASRSGPNTGELF

V: TRBV25-1
J: TRBJ2-1
CDR3: ASGESWGLAANNEQF

V: TRBV5-1
J: TRBJ1-6
CDR3: ASSSDRANSPLH

V: TRBV3-1
J: TRBJ2-5
CDR3: ASDSGKLAETQY

V: TRBV25-1
J: TRBJ2-1
CDR3: ASSESWGLAGGEQF

V: TRBV5-1
J: TRBJ2-7
CDR3: ASSPRAPSEQY

V: TRBV24-1
J: TRBJ2-2
CDR3: ATSDLYWNTGELF

V: TRBV7-9
J: TRBJ2-7
CDR3: ACARGGGYEQY

V: TRBV6-4
J: TRBJ1-2
CDR3: ASSDSSGNT

V: TRBV6-1
J: TRBJ2-7
CDR3: ASTSGTSIREQY